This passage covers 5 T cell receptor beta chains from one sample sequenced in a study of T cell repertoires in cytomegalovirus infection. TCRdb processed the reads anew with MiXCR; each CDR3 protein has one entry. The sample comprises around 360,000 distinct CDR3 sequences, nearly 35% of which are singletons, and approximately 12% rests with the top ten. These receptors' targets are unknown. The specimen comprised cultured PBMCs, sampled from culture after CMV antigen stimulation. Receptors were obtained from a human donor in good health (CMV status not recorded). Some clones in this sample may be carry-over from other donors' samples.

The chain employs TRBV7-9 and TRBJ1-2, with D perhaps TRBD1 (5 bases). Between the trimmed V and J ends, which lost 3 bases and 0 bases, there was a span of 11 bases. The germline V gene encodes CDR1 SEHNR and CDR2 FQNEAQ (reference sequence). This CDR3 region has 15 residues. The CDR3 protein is CASSFRGSPNYGYTF. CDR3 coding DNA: TGTGCCAGCAGCTTTCGGGGGAGCCCTAACTATGGCTACACCTTC.

CDR3 bases: TGTGCCAGCAGCTTAGGTGGCAGGGCCCTCACACAGCAGCAGTACTTC. Translating it yields CASSLGGRALTQQQYF. The rearrangement uses TRBV7-2 and TRBJ2-7; a possible D gene is TRBD1 (5 bases). Germline V gene sequence: CDR1 SGHTA, CDR2 FQGNSA. This CDR3 has 16 residues. Trimming left V 1 base short and J 8 bases short, with 21 bases between.

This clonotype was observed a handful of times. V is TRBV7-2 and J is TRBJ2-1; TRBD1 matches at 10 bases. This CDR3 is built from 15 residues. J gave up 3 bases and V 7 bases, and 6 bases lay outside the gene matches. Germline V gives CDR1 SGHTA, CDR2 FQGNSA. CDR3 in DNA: TGTGCCAGCACCCCCGGACAGGGGGTCTACAATGAGCAGTTCTTC. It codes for CASTPGQGVYNEQFF.

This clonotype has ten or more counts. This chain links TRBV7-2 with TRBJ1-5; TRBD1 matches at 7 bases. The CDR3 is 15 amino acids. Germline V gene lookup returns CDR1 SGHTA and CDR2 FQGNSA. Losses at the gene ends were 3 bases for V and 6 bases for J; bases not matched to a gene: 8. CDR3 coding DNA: TGTGCCAGCAGCTTGACCACAGGGGACGCTCAGCCCCAGCATTTT. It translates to CASSLTTGDAQPQHF.

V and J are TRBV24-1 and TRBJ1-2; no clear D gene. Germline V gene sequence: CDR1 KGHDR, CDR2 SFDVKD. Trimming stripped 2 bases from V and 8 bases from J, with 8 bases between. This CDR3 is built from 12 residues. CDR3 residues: CATSDSLRGYTF. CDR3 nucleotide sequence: TGTGCCACCAGTGATTCCCTCCGGGGCTACACCTTC.